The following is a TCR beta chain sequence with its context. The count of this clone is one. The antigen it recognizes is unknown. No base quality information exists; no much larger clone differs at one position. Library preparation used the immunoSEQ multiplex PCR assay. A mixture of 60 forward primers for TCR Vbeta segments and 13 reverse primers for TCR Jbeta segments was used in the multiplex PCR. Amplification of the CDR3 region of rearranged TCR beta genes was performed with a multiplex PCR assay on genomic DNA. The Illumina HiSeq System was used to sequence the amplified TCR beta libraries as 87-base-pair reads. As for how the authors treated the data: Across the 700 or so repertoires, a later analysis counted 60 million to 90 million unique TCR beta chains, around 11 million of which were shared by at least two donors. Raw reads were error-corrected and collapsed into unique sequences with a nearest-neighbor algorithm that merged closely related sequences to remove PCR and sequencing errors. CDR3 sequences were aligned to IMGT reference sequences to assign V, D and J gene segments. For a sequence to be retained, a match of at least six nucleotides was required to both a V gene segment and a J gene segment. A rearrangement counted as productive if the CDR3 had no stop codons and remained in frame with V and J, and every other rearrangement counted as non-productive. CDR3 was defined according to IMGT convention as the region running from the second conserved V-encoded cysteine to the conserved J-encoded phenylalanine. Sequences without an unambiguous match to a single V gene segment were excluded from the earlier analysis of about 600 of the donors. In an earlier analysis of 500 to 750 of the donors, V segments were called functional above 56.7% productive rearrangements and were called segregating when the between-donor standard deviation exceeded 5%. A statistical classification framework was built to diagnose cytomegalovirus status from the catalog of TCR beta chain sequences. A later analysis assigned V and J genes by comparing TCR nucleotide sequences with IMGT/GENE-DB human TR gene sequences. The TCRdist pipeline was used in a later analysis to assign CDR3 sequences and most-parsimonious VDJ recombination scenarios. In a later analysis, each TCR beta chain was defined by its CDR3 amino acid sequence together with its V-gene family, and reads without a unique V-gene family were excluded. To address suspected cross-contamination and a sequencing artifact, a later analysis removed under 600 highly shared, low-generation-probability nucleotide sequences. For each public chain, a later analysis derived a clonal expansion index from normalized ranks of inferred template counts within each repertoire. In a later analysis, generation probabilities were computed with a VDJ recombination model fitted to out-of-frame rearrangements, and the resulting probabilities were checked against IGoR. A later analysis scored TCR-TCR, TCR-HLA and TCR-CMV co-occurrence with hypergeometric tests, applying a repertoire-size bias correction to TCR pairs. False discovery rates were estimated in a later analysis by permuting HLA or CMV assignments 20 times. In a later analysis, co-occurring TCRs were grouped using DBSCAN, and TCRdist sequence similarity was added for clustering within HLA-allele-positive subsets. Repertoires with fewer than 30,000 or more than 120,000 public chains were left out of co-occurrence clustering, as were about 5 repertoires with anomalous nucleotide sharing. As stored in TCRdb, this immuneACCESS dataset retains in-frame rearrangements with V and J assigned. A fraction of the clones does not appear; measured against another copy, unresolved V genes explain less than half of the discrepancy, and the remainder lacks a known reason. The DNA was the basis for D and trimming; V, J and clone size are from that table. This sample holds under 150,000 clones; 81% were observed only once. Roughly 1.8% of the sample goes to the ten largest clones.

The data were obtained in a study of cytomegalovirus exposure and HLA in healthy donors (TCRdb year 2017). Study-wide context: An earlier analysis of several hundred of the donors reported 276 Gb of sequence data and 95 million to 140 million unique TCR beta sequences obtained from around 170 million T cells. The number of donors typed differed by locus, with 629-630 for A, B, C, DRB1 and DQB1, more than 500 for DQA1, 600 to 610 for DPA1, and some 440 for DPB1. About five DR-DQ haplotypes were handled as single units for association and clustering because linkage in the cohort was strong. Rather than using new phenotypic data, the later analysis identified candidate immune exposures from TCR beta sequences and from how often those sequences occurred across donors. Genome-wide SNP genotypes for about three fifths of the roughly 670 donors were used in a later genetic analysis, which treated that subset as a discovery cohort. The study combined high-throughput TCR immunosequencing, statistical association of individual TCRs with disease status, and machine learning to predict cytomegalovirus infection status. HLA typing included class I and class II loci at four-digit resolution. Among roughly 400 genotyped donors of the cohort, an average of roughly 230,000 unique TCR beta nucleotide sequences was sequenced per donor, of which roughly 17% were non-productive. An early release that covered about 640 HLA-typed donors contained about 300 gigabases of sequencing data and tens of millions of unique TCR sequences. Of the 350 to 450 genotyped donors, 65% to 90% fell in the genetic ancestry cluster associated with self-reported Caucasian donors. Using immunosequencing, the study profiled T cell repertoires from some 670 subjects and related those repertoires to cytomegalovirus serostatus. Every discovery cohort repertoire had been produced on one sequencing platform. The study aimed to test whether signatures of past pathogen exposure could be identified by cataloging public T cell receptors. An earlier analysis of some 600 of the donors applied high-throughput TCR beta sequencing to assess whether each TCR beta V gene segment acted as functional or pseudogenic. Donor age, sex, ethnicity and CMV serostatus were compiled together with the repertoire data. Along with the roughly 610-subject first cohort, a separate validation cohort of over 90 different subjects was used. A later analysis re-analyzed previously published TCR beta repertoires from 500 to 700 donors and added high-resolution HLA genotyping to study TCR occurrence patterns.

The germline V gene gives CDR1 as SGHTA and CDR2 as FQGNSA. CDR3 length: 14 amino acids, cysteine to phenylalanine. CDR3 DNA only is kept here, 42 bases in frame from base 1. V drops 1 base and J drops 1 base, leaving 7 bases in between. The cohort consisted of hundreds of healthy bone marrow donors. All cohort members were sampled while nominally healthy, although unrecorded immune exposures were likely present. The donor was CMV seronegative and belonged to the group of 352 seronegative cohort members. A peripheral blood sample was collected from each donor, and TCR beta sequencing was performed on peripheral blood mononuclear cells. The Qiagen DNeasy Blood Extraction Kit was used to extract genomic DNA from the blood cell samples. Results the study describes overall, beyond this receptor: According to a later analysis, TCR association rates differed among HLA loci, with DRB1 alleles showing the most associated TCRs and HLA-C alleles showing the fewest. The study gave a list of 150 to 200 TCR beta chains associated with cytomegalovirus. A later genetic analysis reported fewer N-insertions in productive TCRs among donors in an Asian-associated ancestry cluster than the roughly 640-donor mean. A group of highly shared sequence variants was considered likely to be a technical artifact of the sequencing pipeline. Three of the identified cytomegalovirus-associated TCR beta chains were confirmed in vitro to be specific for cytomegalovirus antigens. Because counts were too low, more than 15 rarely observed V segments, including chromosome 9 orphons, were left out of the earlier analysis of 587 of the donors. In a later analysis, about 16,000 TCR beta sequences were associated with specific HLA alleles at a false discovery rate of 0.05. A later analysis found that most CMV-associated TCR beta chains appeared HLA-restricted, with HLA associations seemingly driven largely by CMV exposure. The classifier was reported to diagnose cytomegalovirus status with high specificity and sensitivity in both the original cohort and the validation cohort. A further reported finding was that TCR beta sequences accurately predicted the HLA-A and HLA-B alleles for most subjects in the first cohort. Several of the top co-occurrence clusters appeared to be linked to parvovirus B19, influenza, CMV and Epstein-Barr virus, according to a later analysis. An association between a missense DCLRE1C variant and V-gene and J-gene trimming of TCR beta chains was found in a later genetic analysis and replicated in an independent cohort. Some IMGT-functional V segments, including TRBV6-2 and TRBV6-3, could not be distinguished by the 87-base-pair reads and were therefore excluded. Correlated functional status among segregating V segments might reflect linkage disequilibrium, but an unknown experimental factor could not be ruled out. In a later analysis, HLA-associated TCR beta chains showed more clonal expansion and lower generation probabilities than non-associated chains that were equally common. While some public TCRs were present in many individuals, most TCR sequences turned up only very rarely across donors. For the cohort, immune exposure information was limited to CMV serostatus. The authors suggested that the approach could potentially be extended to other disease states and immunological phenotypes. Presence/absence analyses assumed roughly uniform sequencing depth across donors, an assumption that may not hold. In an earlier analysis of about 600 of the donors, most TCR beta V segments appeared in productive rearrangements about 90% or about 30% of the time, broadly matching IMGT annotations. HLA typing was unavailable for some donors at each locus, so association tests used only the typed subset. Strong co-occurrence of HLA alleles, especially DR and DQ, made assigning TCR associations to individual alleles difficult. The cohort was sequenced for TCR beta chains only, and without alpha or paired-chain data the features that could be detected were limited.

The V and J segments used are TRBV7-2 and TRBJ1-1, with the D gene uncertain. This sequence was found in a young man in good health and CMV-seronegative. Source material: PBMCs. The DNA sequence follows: TGTGCCAGCAGCTTAGAGCGCCAGAACACTGAAGCTTTCTTT. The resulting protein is CASSLERQNTEAFF.